This T cell receptor beta chain emerged from a study of post-analysis software for immune sequencing data. Unique molecular identifiers tagged the TCR beta cDNA libraries. A single record per CDR3 protein comes from TCRdb applying MiXCR to the PCR reads. The sample lists around 770,000 distinct CDR3 sequences; around 42% were seen once. This clonotype showed up just once. The sequence derives from a girl between 10 and 17 years old with multiple sclerosis. The sample taken for sequencing was blood.

This CDR3 reads CASSFSDYEQFF. The CDR3 nucleotides are TGTGCCAGCAGCTTCAGTGACTATGAGCAGTTCTTC. The chain recombines TRBV5-5 with TRBJ2-1, with D unclear. Trimming shortened V by 2 bases and J by 8 bases, and 8 bases separated the two germline ends. Germline assignment: CDR1 SGHKS and CDR2 YYEKEE (reference sequence). The CDR3 is made up of 12 amino acids.